This T cell receptor (beta chain) stems from a study of cytomegalovirus exposure and HLA in healthy donors. Germline V gene lookup returns CDR1 MDHEN and CDR2 SYDVKM. This CDR3 region has 16 residues. Trimming left V 2 bases short and J 3 bases short, with 16 bases between. Study results and limitations: The classifier was said to identify cytomegalovirus status with high specificity and sensitivity.

Assay used: immunoSEQ multiplex PCR; TCRdb lists only in-frame clones, some missing. The sample consists of tens of thousands of clones, 90% to 97% of them appearing once. To note about this clone: Its specificity is unknown.

The J gene is TRBJ1-2, the V gene TRBV28, with D maybe TRBD1 (5 bases). The sequence came from a woman aged 18-30 years in good health and CMV-seronegative. Sequenced: PBMCs. CDR3 in DNA: TGTGCCAGCAGTTTAGGGGGGTGGGGTGAGGACTATGGCTACACCTTC. Translating gives CASSLGGWGEDYGYTF.